This TCR beta chain was sequenced during a study of graft-versus-host responses after intestinal transplantation. Study-wide background: After anti-thymocyte globulin induction, recipients took tacrolimus and steroids for around three years. Findings and limits, study-wide: Researchers found GvH clones in recipient marrow, and some showed up first in ileum or blood. Allograft graft-versus-host to host-versus-graft clonal ratios ran high in patients with graft-donor T cell macrochimerism.

The CDR3 sequence is 13 residues long. Germline CDR1 is LNHDA and CDR2 is SQIVND (reference sequence). Trimming stripped 8 bases from V and 8 bases from J, with 15 bases between. In regard to this clone: Its antigen is currently unknown.

Clones were sequenced by immunoSEQ multiplex PCR, and TCRdb holds only the in-frame ones, with some missing. The sample lists approximately 70,000 clones, around 90% seen once, with 6.5% to 8% in the top ten. The J gene is TRBJ1-4, the V gene TRBV19; D is perhaps TRBD1 (6 bases). The specimen comprised bone marrow, sampled 734 days after intestinal transplantation. This sequence originates from a human patient who received an intestinal transplant, so some T cells may come from the graft donor. The CDR3 loop reads CASGDTDYEKLFF. Here the CDR3 DNA reads TGTGCCAGTGGGGACACCGATTACGAAAAACTGTTTTTT.